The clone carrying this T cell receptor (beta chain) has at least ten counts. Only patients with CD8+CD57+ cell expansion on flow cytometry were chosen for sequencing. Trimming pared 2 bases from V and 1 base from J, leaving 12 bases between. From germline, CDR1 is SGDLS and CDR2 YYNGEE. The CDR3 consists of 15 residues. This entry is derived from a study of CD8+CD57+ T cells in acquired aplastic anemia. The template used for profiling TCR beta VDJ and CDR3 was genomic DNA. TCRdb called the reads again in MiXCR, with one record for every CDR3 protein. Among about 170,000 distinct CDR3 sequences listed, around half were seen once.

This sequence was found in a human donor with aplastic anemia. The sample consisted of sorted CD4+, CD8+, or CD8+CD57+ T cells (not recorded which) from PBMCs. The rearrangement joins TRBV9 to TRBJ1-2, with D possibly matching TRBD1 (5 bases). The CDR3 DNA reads TGTGCCAGCAGCGTGGGAGGGGCCGGTAACTATGGCTACACCTTC. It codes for CASSVGGAGNYGYTF.